The clone carrying this TCR beta chain was recorded at least ten times. Each CDR3 protein gets one entry after TCRdb re-called the RT-PCR reads with MiXCR. Seen here are more than 600,000 distinct CDR3 sequences, about 14% observed once, and the top ten hold 3.6%. This CDR3 comprises 15 residues. The V and J ends lost 6 bases and 5 bases, in that order; junction bases with no gene match: 11. Looked up from germline, CDR1 is SQVTM and CDR2 is ANQGSEA. Sequenced sample: memory CD4+ T cells from blood. This sequence joins TRBV29-1 and TRBJ2-3, with 10 bases matching TRBD1. This TCR was sampled from a female donor in good health, serving as a healthy control. CDR3 residues: CSVRIDRGHGDTQYF. In nucleotides, the CDR3 is TGCAGCGTCCGCATAGACAGGGGGCATGGAGATACGCAGTATTTT.